A single T cell receptor (beta chain) is shown here with its context. The protocol was immunoSEQ multiplex PCR, while the TCRdb copy is restricted to in-frame clones and leaves out a portion. There are 40,000 or so clones in the sample; about 92% occur only once, and over 10% lies in the top ten. This record belongs to a study of T cell changes during pregnancy in multiple sclerosis. The V and J ends lost 2 bases and 4 bases respectively, with 14 bases between them. From germline, CDR1 is LNHDA and CDR2 SQIVND (reference sequence). There are 15 residues in the CDR3. The chain joins TRBV19 to TRBJ2-5; D possibly corresponds to TRBD1 (5 bases). The sequencing used CD8+ T cells from peripheral blood mononuclear cells, collected in the first trimester of pregnancy. The origin of this receptor is a female donor with multiple sclerosis, enrolled in a pregnancy study. This chain's CDR3 is CASSIFFDSLETQYF. The DNA of the CDR3 is TGTGCCAGTAGTATATTTTTCGACAGCCTAGAGACCCAGTACTTC.